A single sample gave rise to the 5 T cell receptor beta chains below, sequenced in a study of T cells expressing NK-cell markers. No DNA is given; TCRdb re-called the 5' RACE reads and lists each CDR3 protein once. This sample's table has a few hundred thousand distinct CDR3 sequences. Material: blood T cells: a sorted CD56 or NKG2C T cell subset, CD4+ or CD8+ T cells, or bulk PBMC T cells (not recorded which). The receptors come from a man aged 18 to 69 in good health.

The CDR3 spells CASSSPRDRVTDTQYF. This chain uses TRBV7-2 with TRBJ2-3; the TCRdb call, TRBD1, lacks DNA for checking. The CDR3 contains 16 residues. The germline CDR1 and CDR2 sequences are SGHTA and FQGNSA.

The CDR3 sequence is CASSEGHGGANQPQHF. This rearrangement joins TRBV25-1 to TRBJ1-5; no DNA is available, so the TRBD1 call from TCRdb remains unchecked. This CDR3 has 16 amino acids. Per the germline V gene, CDR1 is MGHDK and CDR2 is SYGVNS.

The chain carries TRBV4-2 and TRBJ2-1. Germline CDR1 and CDR2: LGHNA and YNFKEQ. This CDR3 spans 13 amino acids. CDR3 amino acids: CASSQDGLDEQFF.

This chain connects TRBV6-1 to TRBJ2-7; TCRdb's D call of TRBD2 is untestable without DNA. The germline V gene encodes CDR1 MNHNS and CDR2 SASEGT. CDR3 length: 17 amino acids. CDR3 protein: CASSAGLLAGDSYEQYF.

The gene calls are TRBV10-3 and TRBJ2-2; without DNA, the TCRdb call of TRBD1 cannot be checked. The CDR3 is 15 amino acids. The germline V gene encodes CDR1 ENHRY and CDR2 SYGVKD. This chain's CDR3 is CAISLAGANTGELFF.